This TCR beta chain is from a study of T-cell reconstitution after alpha-beta-depleted transplantation in children. Study outcomes and limitations: Among T cells one year after transplant, newly produced cells accounted for most counts and diversity. Two months or so post-transplant, alpha-beta T cells reportedly derived from several hundred expanded graft clones. Surviving recipient cells, namely T cells and thymic progenitors, were the source of high day-60 TCRbeta diversity in some patients.

The TCRbeta library incorporated unique molecular identifiers. TCRdb redid the calling of the PCR reads with MiXCR, one entry per CDR3 protein. In the table there are around 600,000 distinct CDR3 sequences, 20% to 25% of which are singletons. The junction had 7 bases not matched to a gene; V was cut back by 8 bases and J by 5 bases. This CDR3 spans 13 amino acids. This clonotype was counted a few times. Its antigen remains unidentified. This TCR came from a boy in the first two years of life who had a stem cell transplant for acute myeloid leukemia, so the T cells may come from the graft donor. The chain links TRBV12-3 or TRBV12-4 to TRBJ2-3, with 7 nucleotides matching TRBD1. This specimen consisted of PBMCs, mostly from graft donor cells, obtained 360 days after TCRalphabeta/CD19-depleted stem cell transplant. CDR3 loop: CASEGAFEDTQYF. The CDR3 DNA follows: TGTGCCAGCGAGGGGGCGTTTGAAGATACGCAGTATTTT.